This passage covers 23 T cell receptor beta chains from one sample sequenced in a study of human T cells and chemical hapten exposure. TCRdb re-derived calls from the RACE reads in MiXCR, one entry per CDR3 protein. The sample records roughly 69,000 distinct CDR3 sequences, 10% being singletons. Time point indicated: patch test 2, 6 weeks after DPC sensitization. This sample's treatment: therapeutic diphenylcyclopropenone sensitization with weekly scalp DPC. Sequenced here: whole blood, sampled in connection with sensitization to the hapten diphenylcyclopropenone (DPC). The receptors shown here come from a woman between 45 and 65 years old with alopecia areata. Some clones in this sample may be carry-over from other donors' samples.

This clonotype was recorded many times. The CDR3 region has the DNA TGTGCCAGCAGCACCGCCCCGCTAACCTACGAGCAGTACTTC. As protein: CASSTAPLTYEQYF. The chain links TRBV11-2 to TRBJ2-7; D not certain. This CDR3 has 14 amino acids. Trimming stripped 5 bases from V and 2 bases from J, with 13 bases between. The germline V gene encodes CDR1 SGHAT and CDR2 FQNNGV. Full variable domain (rest looked up from reference TRBV11-2 and TRBJ2-7): EAGVAQSPRYKIIEKRQSVAFWCNPISGHATLYWYQQILGQGPKLLIQFQNNGVVDDSQLPKDRFSAERLKGVDSTLKIQPAKLEDSAVYLCASSTAPLTYEQYFGPGTRLTVT.

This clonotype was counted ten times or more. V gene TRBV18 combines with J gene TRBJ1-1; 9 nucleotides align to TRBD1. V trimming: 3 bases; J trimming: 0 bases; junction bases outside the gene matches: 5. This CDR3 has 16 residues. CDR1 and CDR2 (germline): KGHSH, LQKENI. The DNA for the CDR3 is TGTGCCAGCTCACCGACGGGACAGGGTGTGAACACTGAAGCTTTCTTT. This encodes CASSPTGQGVNTEAFF.

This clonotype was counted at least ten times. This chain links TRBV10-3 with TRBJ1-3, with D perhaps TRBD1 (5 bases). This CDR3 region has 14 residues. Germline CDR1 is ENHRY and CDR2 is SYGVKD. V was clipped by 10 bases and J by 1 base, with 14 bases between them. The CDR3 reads CATRDGSSGNTIYF. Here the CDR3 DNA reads TGTGCCACCAGGGACGGATCATCTGGAAACACCATATATTTT.

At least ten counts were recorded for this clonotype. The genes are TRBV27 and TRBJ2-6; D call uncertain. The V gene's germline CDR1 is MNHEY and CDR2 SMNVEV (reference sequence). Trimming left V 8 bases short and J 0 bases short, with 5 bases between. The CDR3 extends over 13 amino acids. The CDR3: CASALSGANVLTF. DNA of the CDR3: TGTGCCAGCGCCCTCTCTGGGGCCAACGTCCTGACTTTC.

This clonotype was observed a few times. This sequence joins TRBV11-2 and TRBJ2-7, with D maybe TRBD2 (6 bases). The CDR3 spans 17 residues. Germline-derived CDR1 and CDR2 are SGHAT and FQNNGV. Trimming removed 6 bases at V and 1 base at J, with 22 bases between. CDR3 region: CASRHAFPTRRSYEQYF. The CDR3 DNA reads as TGTGCCAGCAGACACGCCTTTCCGACTAGACGATCCTACGAGCAGTACTTC.

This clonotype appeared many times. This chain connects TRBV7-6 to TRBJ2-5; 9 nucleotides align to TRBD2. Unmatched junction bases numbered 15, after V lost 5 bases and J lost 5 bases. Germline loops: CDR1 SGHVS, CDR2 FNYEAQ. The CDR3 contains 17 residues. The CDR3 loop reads CASSRTTLAGVGETQYF. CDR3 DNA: TGTGCCAGCAGCCGGACGACCTTAGCGGGAGTGGGGGAGACCCAGTACTTC.

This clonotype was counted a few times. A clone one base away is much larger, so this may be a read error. Here the CDR3 reads CANSLRRERADTQYF. The DNA of the CDR3 is TGTGCCAACAGCTTACGGCGGGAGAGGGCAGATACGCAGTATTTT. The chain joins TRBV13 to TRBJ2-3, with TRBD2 matching 7 bases. Germline CDR1 and CDR2: PRHDT and FYEKMQ (reference sequence). This CDR3 contains 15 residues.

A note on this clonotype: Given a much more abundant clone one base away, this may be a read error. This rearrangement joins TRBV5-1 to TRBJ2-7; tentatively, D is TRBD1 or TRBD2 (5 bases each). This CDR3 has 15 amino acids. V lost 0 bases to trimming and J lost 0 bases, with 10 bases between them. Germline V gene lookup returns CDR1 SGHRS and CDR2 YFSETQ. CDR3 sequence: CASSLVGTNSYEQYF. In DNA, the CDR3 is TGCGCCAGCAGCTTGGTCGGGACGAACTCCTACGAGCAGTACTTC.

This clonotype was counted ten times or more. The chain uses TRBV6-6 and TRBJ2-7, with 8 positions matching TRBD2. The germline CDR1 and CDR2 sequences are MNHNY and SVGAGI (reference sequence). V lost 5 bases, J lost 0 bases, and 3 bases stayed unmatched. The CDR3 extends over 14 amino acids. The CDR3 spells CASSPTSVSYEQYF. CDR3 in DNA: TGTGCCAGCAGTCCGACTAGCGTCTCCTACGAGCAGTACTTC.

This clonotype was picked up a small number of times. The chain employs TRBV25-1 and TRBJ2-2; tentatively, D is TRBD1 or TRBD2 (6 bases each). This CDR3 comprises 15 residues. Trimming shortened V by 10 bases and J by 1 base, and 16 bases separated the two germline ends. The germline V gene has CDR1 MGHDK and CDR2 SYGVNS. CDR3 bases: TGTGCCACCGGGCGGGAACAGGGGAACACCGGGGAGCTGTTTTTT. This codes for CATGREQGNTGELFF.

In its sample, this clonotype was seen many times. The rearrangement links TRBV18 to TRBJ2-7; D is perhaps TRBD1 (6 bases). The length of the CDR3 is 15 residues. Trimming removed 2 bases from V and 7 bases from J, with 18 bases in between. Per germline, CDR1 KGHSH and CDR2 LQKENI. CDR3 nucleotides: TGTGCCAGCTCACCAGAATCCCAGGGGCTGGGGGAGCAGTACTTC. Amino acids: CASSPESQGLGEQYF.

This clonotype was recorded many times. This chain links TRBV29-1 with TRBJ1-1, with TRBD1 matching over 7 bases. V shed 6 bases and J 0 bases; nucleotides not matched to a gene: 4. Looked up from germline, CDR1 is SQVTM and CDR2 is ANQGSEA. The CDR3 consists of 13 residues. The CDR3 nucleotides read TGCAGCGTCCGGGACAGCTTGAACACTGAAGCTTTCTTT. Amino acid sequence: CSVRDSLNTEAFF.

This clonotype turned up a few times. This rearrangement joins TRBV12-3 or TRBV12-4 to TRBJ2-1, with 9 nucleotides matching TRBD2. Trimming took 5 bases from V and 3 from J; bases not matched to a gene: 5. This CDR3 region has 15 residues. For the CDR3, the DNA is TGTGCCAGCAGTGGGGGACTAGCTCACTACAATGAGCAGTTCTTC. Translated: CASSGGLAHYNEQFF.

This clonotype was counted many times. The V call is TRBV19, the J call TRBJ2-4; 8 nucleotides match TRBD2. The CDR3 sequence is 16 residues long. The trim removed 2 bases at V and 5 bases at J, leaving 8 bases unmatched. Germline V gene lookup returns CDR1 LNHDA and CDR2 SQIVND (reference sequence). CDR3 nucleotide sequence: TGTGCCAGTAGTATACTAGCGGGCTCGGCTGAAAACATTCAGTACTTC. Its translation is CASSILAGSAENIQYF.

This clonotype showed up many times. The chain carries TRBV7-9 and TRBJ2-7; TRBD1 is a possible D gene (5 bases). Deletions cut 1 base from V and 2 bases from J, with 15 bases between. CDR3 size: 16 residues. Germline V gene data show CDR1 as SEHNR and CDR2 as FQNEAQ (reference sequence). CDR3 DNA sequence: TGTGCCAGCAGCTTAGTTGGACGTGGGGCCGCCTACGAGCAGTACTTC. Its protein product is CASSLVGRGAAYEQYF.

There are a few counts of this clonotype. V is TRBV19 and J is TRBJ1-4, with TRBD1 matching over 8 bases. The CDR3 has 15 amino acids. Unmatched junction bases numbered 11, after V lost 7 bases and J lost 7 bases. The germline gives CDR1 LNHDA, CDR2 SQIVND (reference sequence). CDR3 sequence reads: CASIALGTGPEKLFF. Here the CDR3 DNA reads TGTGCCAGTATCGCTCTGGGGACAGGACCTGAAAAACTGTTTTTT.

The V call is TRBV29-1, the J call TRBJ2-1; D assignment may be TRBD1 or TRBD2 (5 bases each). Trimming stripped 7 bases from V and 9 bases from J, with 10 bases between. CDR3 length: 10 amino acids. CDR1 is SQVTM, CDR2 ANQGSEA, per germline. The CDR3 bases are TGCAGCGCCGGGACCGGTGAGCAGTTCTTC. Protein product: CSAGTGEQFF.

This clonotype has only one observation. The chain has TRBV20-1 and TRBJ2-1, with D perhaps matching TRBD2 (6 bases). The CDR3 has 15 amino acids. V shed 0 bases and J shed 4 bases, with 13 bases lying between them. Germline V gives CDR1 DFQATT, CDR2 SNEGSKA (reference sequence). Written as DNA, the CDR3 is TGCAGTGCTAGAGATAGGGACTCGCCATACAATGAGCAGTTCTTC. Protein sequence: CSARDRDSPYNEQFF.

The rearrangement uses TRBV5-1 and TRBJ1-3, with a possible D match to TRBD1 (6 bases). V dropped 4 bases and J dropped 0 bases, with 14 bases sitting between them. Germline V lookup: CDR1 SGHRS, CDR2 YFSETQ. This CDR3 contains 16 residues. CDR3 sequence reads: CASSQDPQGSGNTIYF. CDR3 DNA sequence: TGCGCCAGCAGCCAAGATCCACAGGGCTCTGGAAACACCATATATTTT.

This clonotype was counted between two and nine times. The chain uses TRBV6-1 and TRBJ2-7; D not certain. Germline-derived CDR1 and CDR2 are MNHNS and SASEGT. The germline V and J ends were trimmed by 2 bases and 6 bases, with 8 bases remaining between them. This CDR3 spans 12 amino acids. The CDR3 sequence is CASSELEGEQYF. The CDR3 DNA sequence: TGTGCCAGCAGTGAACTGGAAGGCGAGCAGTACTTC.

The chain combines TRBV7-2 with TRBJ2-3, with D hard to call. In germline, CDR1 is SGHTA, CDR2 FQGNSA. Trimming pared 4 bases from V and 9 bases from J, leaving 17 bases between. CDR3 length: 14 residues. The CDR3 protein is CASSSRARPRTQYF. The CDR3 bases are TGTGCCAGCAGCTCAAGGGCTAGGCCTCGAACGCAGTATTTT.

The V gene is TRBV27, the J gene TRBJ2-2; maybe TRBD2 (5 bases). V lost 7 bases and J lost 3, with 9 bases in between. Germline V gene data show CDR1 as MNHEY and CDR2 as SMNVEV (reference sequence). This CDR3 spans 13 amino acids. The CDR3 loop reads CASTSLDTGELFF. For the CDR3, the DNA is TGTGCCAGCACTAGCCTCGACACCGGGGAGCTGTTTTTT.

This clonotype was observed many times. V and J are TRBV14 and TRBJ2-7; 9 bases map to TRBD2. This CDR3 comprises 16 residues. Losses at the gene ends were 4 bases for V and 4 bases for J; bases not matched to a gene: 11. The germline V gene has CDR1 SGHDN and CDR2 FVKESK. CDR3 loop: CASSPQGREGRYEQYF. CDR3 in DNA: TGTGCCAGCAGCCCCCAAGGGCGGGAGGGCCGGTACGAGCAGTACTTC.